This TCR beta chain was captured by sequencing in a study of T-cell reconstitution after alpha-beta-depleted transplantation in children. Using unique molecular identifiers, the investigators prepared the TCRbeta library. One entry per CDR3 protein results from TCRdb running MiXCR on the PCR reads. This sample has approximately 400,000 distinct CDR3 sequences, with around 15% found just once. Germline CDR1 is DFQATT and CDR2 is SNEGSKA (reference sequence). The CDR3 runs 16 residues. Trimming left V 0 bases short and J 7 bases short, with 18 bases between. Sample: PBMCs, mostly from graft donor cells, taken 360 days after TCRalphabeta/CD19-depleted stem cell transplant. The rearrangement uses TRBV20-1 and TRBJ2-2, with D tentatively TRBD1 or TRBD2 (5 bases each). The TCR originated in a boy younger than two who had a stem cell transplant for Wiskott-Aldrich syndrome, so the T cells may come from the graft donor. CDR3 bases: TGCAGTGCTAGAGAGGCTCTAGGGACCTGGGGCGGGGAGCTGTTTTTT. This gives the protein CSAREALGTWGGELFF.